These 20 T cell receptor beta chains were all obtained from the same sample, sequenced in a study of identical twins. TCRdb passed the 5' RACE reads through MiXCR, listing each CDR3 protein once. The data contain around 1.7 million distinct CDR3 sequences, about 30% of them singletons. Specimen: cord blood. The receptors shown here come from a newborn girl in good health.

This clonotype has ten or more counts. The J gene is TRBJ2-5, the V gene TRBV7-9; no firm D call. The CDR3 spans 13 residues. Trimming stripped 3 bases from V and 5 bases from J, with 10 bases between. The germline V gene encodes CDR1 SEHNR and CDR2 FQNEAQ (reference sequence). The CDR3 DNA sequence: TGTGCCAGCAGCTTTGTGGCAGGCGAGACCCAGTACTTC. Translation: CASSFVAGETQYF.

There are a few counts of this clonotype. V usage is TRBV5-6 and J usage is TRBJ2-7, with 8 bases that match TRBD1. Looked up from germline, CDR1 is SGHDT and CDR2 is YYEEEE. CDR3 length equals 14 residues. The J segment lost 0 bases and the V segment lost 6 bases, leaving 5 bases of the junction unmatched. The DNA of the CDR3 is TGTGCCAGCATGACACAGGGGGTCTCCTACGAGCAGTACTTC. The encoded protein is CASMTQGVSYEQYF. The variable domain in full, with the rest retrieved from reference TRBV5-6 and TRBJ2-7, is DAGVTQSPTHLIKTRGQQVTLRCSPKSGHDTVSWYQQALGQGPQFIFQYYEEEERQRGNFPDRFSGHQFPNYSSELNVNALLLGDSALYLCASMTQGVSYEQYFGPGTRLTVT.

The CDR3 region is CASSYSRTNYEAFF. Written as DNA, the CDR3 is TGTGCCAGCAGTTACTCGCGGACAAACTATGAAGCTTTCTTT. V usage is TRBV6-6 and J usage is TRBJ1-1; weak D call: TRBD1 (5 bases). This CDR3 contains 14 residues. From germline, CDR1 is MNHNY and CDR2 SVGAGI (reference sequence). V was cut by 0 bases and J by 7 bases, with 12 bases left in between.

The chain joins TRBV20-1 to TRBJ2-7, with a weak D call TRBD1 (6 bases). Per the germline V gene, CDR1 is DFQATT and CDR2 is SNEGSKA (reference sequence). The CDR3 sequence is 15 residues long. The V and J ends lost 3 bases and 7 bases respectively, with 22 bases between them. CDR3 sequence reads: CSASTLRAWDNEQYF. The CDR3 region has the DNA TGCAGTGCTAGCACCCTCAGGGCCTGGGACAATGAGCAGTACTTC.

The chain couples TRBV7-9 to TRBJ2-7, with 11 nucleotides matching TRBD2. V lost 1 base, J lost 7 bases, and 6 bases stayed unmatched. From germline, CDR1 is SEHNR and CDR2 FQNEAQ (reference sequence). The CDR3 is 15 residues long. CDR3 sequence: CASSLVSTSGNEQYF. In DNA, the CDR3 is TGTGCCAGCAGCTTAGTTTCGACTAGCGGGAATGAGCAGTACTTC. Based on the CDR3 plus reference TRBV7-9 and TRBJ2-7, the full variable domain is DTGVSQNPRHKITKRGQNVTFRCDPISEHNRLYWYRQTLGQGPEFLTYFQNEAQLEKSRLLSDRFSAERPKGSFSTLEIQRTEQGDSAMYLCASSLVSTSGNEQYFGPGTRLTVT.

The chain couples TRBV7-8 to TRBJ2-7; 13 nucleotides line up with TRBD2. V dropped 3 bases and J dropped 7; count of bases not matched to a gene: 15. The CDR3 has 18 amino acids. Germline CDR1 reads SGHVS; CDR2 reads FQNEAQ. CDR3 bases: TGTGCCAGCAGCTTGGAACTAGCGGGGGGGGTGAAATACAATGAGCAGTACTTC. Encoded protein: CASSLELAGGVKYNEQYF.

The rearrangement uses TRBV7-9 and TRBJ2-5; 9 bases are a match to TRBD1. The J call may be in error: the DNA end matches TRBJ2-7 better. Germline CDR1 is SEHNR and CDR2 is FQNEAQ (reference sequence). This CDR3 has 14 amino acids. The CDR3 loop reads CASSVDRGIYEQYF. As DNA, the CDR3 is TGTGCCAGCAGCGTAGACAGGGGGATATACGAGCAGTACTTC.

V usage is TRBV27 and J usage is TRBJ2-7, with D tentatively TRBD2 (6 bases). This CDR3 comprises 14 residues. V gave up 5 bases and J gave up 1 base, with 12 bases separating them. The germline CDR1 and CDR2 sequences are MNHEY and SMNVEV (reference sequence). Here the CDR3 reads CASSPYGGSYEQYF. The CDR3 nucleotides read TGTGCCAGCAGTCCATACGGGGGTTCCTACGAGCAGTACTTC.

This chain uses TRBV20-1 with TRBJ1-1; no clear D gene. The V end was cut by 3 bases, the J end by 2 bases, with 7 bases between. The germline V gene encodes CDR1 DFQATT and CDR2 SNEGSKA (reference sequence). The CDR3 loop spans 12 amino acids. The CDR3: CSASPDNTEAFF. In DNA form, the CDR3 reads TGCAGTGCTAGCCCGGACAACACTGAAGCTTTCTTT.

The chain employs TRBV7-9 and TRBJ1-2; TRBD1 aligns across 9 bases. Trimming at V came to 5 bases and at J to 7 bases, leaving 17 bases not matched to a gene. Looked up from germline, CDR1 is SEHNR and CDR2 is FQNEAQ (reference sequence). The CDR3 runs to 17 residues. This chain's CDR3 is CASSHAMNRGRESGYTF. CDR3 sequence (DNA): TGTGCCAGCAGCCACGCTATGAACAGGGGGCGCGAGTCTGGCTACACCTTC.

The sample holds many counts of this clonotype. The chain links TRBV12-3 or TRBV12-4 to TRBJ2-5; perhaps TRBD2 as D (5 bases). With 5 bases removed from V and 5 bases from J, the gap between germline ends came to 12 bases. The CDR3 has 13 residues. DNA for the CDR3: TGTGCCAGCAGTCTCGGACTCGTGGAGACCCAGTACTTC. Its translation is CASSLGLVETQYF.

The chain employs TRBV2 and TRBJ1-1, with D perhaps TRBD1 (6 bases). CDR1 and CDR2 from the germline V gene are SNHLY and FYNNEI. The CDR3 is made up of 15 amino acids. V was clipped by 5 bases and J by 0 bases, with 13 bases between them. This CDR3 is CASSPGVLMNTEAFF. Here the CDR3 DNA reads TGTGCCAGCAGTCCAGGGGTTCTTATGAACACTGAAGCTTTCTTT.

J is TRBJ2-7 and V is TRBV28; no reliable D call. Trimming shortened V by 5 bases and J by 6 bases, and 11 bases separated the two germline ends. In germline, CDR1 is MDHEN, CDR2 SYDVKM. This CDR3 contains 12 residues. The CDR3 region is CASSPSVREQYF. The CDR3 DNA sequence: TGTGCCAGCAGTCCGTCGGTGCGCGAGCAGTACTTC.

This clonotype was counted a few times. The DNA of the CDR3 is TGTGCCAGCAGTTTTTCAAGGGGCAGGTCATCCCGGCGGGAGACCCAGTACTTC. This encodes CASSFSRGRSSRRETQYF. The chain links TRBV28 to TRBJ2-5; tentative D call: TRBD1 (5 bases). The CDR3 spans 18 residues. V lost 3 bases to trimming and J lost 5 bases, with 25 bases between them. The germline gives CDR1 MDHEN, CDR2 SYDVKM.

The V and J genes are TRBV3-1 and TRBJ2-7, with TRBD1 identical over 10 bases. With V trimmed by 4 bases and J by 1 base, 7 bases remained unmatched. The CDR3 consists of 16 residues. Germline assignment: CDR1 LGHDT and CDR2 YNNKEL (reference sequence). The CDR3: CASSPGTGALSYEQYF. The CDR3 nucleotides are TGTGCCAGCAGCCCCGGGACAGGGGCGTTATCCTACGAGCAGTACTTC.

This clonotype showed up just a few times. This sequence joins TRBV9 and TRBJ1-2, with D unclear. From germline, CDR1 is SGDLS and CDR2 YYNGEE. The ends were cut back, 0 bases at V and 4 bases at J, with 7 bases in the middle. The length of the CDR3 is 13 residues. CDR3 nucleotide sequence: TGTGCCAGCAGCGTAGGGCCAGGCTATGGCTACACCTTC. Its protein product is CASSVGPGYGYTF.

The chain joins TRBV20-1 to TRBJ2-3, with D perhaps TRBD1 (6 bases). Trimming cost V 3 bases and J 2 bases, with 21 bases left between them. From germline, CDR1 is DFQATT and CDR2 SNEGSKA (reference sequence). There are 17 residues in the CDR3. CDR3 nucleotide sequence: TGCAGTGCTAGCCCCCCCCTTGACAGGCCCCTCACAGATACGCAGTATTTT. This codes for CSASPPLDRPLTDTQYF.

This clonotype was seen a few times. This rearrangement joins TRBV24-1 to TRBJ2-7, with a weak D call TRBD2 (6 bases). CDR3 length equals 13 residues. Trimming left V 5 bases short and J 6 bases short, with 13 bases between. Germline V CDR1 and CDR2: KGHDR, SFDVKD. The CDR3 region has the DNA TGTGCCACCAGTGGGGGACTCCGCGGCGAGCAGTACTTC. This codes for CATSGGLRGEQYF.

The CDR3 bases are TGTGCCATCAGTACGGGACAGGGCCCTCAAGAGACCCAGTACTTC. This encodes CAISTGQGPQETQYF. This rearrangement joins TRBV10-3 to TRBJ2-5; 9 bases agree with TRBD1. J lost 2 bases, V lost 5 bases, and 6 bases had no gene match. CDR1 ENHRY and CDR2 SYGVKD come from the germline V gene. The CDR3 covers 15 residues.

This clonotype showed up many times. V is TRBV11-2 and J is TRBJ2-7, with unresolved D. Trimming took 3 bases from V and 7 from J, leaving 16 bases between them. This CDR3 is built from 14 residues. CDR1 and CDR2 (germline): SGHAT, FQNNGV. CDR3 DNA: TGTGCCAGCAGCTTGATGGGGTCGTTGATAGAGCAGTACTTC. Residues: CASSLMGSLIEQYF.